These 15 T cell receptor beta chains share one sample of origin, sequenced in a study of response to subunit inactivated influenza vaccine. Using its own MiXCR run on the RT-PCR reads, TCRdb lists one record per CDR3 protein. Of about 540,000 distinct CDR3 sequences listed, around 13% are singletons. Sequenced material: PBMCs from blood, taken about 12 days after vaccination. The receptors derive from a man aged 50 or older who received an inactivated influenza vaccine.

The V gene is TRBV4-2, the J gene TRBJ1-5; D might be TRBD1 (6 bases). From germline, CDR1 is LGHNA and CDR2 YNFKEQ. Trimming pared 0 bases from V and 6 bases from J, leaving 18 bases between. CDR3 length: 17 residues. The CDR3 DNA reads TGTGCCAGCAGCCAAGATTCCACAGGGACAACGGGTCAGCCCCAGCATTTT. It encodes CASSQDSTGTTGQPQHF.

The chain combines TRBV7-2 with TRBJ2-1; D uncertain. CDR1 is SGHTA, CDR2 FQGNSA, per germline. V lost 4 bases and J 5 bases, leaving 12 bases between the germline ends. The CDR3 loop spans 14 amino acids. The CDR3 is CASSSPSSNNEQFF. The DNA of the CDR3 is TGTGCCAGCAGCTCCCCAAGCAGCAACAATGAGCAGTTCTTC.

This clonotype was seen a few times. The CDR3 is CSAPTLGLSDTQYF. The CDR3, as DNA: TGCAGTGCCCCAACGTTGGGGTTGTCGGATACGCAGTATTTT. The chain carries TRBV20-1 and TRBJ2-3; D gene unclear. CDR1 is DFQATT and CDR2 is SNEGSKA in the germline V gene (reference sequence). The CDR3 is 14 amino acids. The germline V and J ends were trimmed by 6 bases and 6 bases, with 19 bases remaining between them.

This chain connects TRBV5-1 to TRBJ2-1, with 15 nucleotides matching TRBD2. Germline V CDR1 and CDR2: SGHRS, YFSETQ. Trimming at V came to 4 bases and at J to 7 bases, leaving 21 bases not matched to a gene. The CDR3 runs to 21 residues. The CDR3 nucleotides read TGCGCCAGCAGCCCGGGTCCCCGGACTAGCGGGGGGGCCGGTGCAGTAAATGAGCAGTTCTTC. It specifies CASSPGPRTSGGAGAVNEQFF.

The rearrangement links TRBV10-3 to TRBJ2-3, with TRBD1 matching 7 bases. This CDR3 comprises 12 residues. Germline V gene data show CDR1 as ENHRY and CDR2 as SYGVKD. J lost 4 bases, V lost 8 bases, and 3 bases had no gene match. The CDR3 sequence is CAIRQGPDTQYF. CDR3 coding DNA: TGTGCCATCCGACAGGGTCCAGATACGCAGTATTTT.

This clonotype was observed a handful of times. The genes are TRBV6-1 and TRBJ2-3; 9 bases are a match to TRBD2. J was trimmed by 2 bases and V by 8 bases; bases with no gene match: 8. The CDR3 contains 15 residues. The germline gives CDR1 MNHNS, CDR2 SASEGT. The CDR3 here is CASLVTSGDTDTQYF. The CDR3 DNA is TGTGCCAGCCTCGTGACTAGCGGTGACACAGATACGCAGTATTTT.

The V call is TRBV7-9, the J call TRBJ2-4; D is uncertain. CDR1 is SEHNR and CDR2 is FQNEAQ in the germline V gene (reference sequence). V shed 6 bases and J shed 3 bases, with 12 bases lying between them. The length of the CDR3 is 14 residues. As DNA, the CDR3 is TGTGCCAGCAGTTTAAGCGTAGGCAAAAACATTCAGTACTTC. As protein: CASSLSVGKNIQYF.

Only a few counts were recorded for this clonotype. The rearrangement joins TRBV4-1 to TRBJ2-3; D unresolved. V shed 0 bases and J shed 1 base, with 11 bases lying between them. In germline, CDR1 is MGHRA, CDR2 YSYEKL. CDR3 length: 16 amino acids. In DNA form, the CDR3 reads TGCGCCAGCAGCCAAGATGGCAGTGGTCGCACAGATACGCAGTATTTT. It yields the protein CASSQDGSGRTDTQYF.

The CDR3 sequence is CASSGVGGPYGYTF. The CDR3 nucleotides read TGTGCCAGCAGTGGAGTAGGGGGTCCCTATGGCTACACCTTC. The chain couples TRBV7-9 to TRBJ1-2, with a weak D call TRBD1 (6 bases). Per the germline V gene, CDR1 is SEHNR and CDR2 is FQNEAQ (reference sequence). Trimming removed 6 bases at V and 4 bases at J, with 15 bases between. The CDR3 contains 14 residues.

This clonotype was seen a few times. The chain links TRBV3-1 to TRBJ2-6; D ambiguous. The CDR3 spans 16 residues. Germline assignment: CDR1 LGHDT and CDR2 YNNKEL (reference sequence). Trimming removed 3 bases at V and 0 bases at J, with 9 bases between. CDR3 amino acids: CASSHHLSSGANVLTF. The CDR3 DNA reads TGTGCCAGCAGCCATCATTTATCCTCTGGGGCCAACGTCCTGACTTTC.

V usage is TRBV20-1 and J usage is TRBJ2-3; D not resolved. Germline CDR1 DFQATT, CDR2 SNEGSKA (reference sequence). V lost 3 bases and J 2 bases, leaving 9 bases between the germline ends. This CDR3 is built from 13 residues. CDR3 nucleotides: TGCAGTGCTAGGGGCGGAGTCACAGATACGCAGTATTTT. It specifies CSARGGVTDTQYF.

The chain employs TRBV7-2 and TRBJ2-5, with TRBD1 matching over 8 bases. This CDR3 comprises 15 residues. Losses at the gene ends were 5 bases for V and 0 bases for J; bases not matched to a gene: 5. Germline V gives CDR1 SGHTA, CDR2 FQGNSA. CDR3 coding DNA: TGTGCCAGCAGCCAAAACAGGGGGTACCAAGAGACCCAGTACTTC. Translation: CASSQNRGYQETQYF. Using reference TRBV7-2 and TRBJ2-5 for the parts outside the CDR3, the full variable domain is GAGVSQSPSNKVTEKGKDVELRCDPISGHTALYWYRQSLGQGLEFLIYFQGNSAPDKSGLPSDRFSAERTGGSVSTLTIQRTQQEDSAVYLCASSQNRGYQETQYFGPGTRLLVL.

The chain links TRBV7-9 to TRBJ1-6; TRBD1 aligns across 10 bases. Germline lookup yields CDR1 SEHNR and CDR2 FQNEAQ (reference sequence). CDR3 length: 16 residues. Losses at the gene ends were 5 bases for V and 6 bases for J; bases not matched to a gene: 7. CDR3 sequence (DNA): TGTGCCAGCAGCCCCGGGACAGGGGAGATTAATTCACCCCTCCACTTT. Its protein product is CASSPGTGEINSPLHF.

In its sample, this clonotype was seen a few times. V usage is TRBV4-1 and J usage is TRBJ2-5; 8 bases fit TRBD2. Looked up from germline, CDR1 is MGHRA and CDR2 is YSYEKL. The CDR3 contains 15 residues. Unmatched junction bases numbered 4, after V lost 0 bases and J lost 4 bases. CDR3 amino acids: CASSQDSGGRETQYF. The CDR3 region has the DNA TGCGCCAGCAGCCAAGATTCGGGGGGGCGAGAGACCCAGTACTTC.

The chain joins TRBV6-2 or TRBV6-3 to TRBJ1-1; no definite D call. From germline, CDR1 is MNHEY and CDR2 SVGEGT. This CDR3 is built from 13 residues. Trimming stripped 5 bases from V and 1 base from J, with 8 bases between. This CDR3 reads CASSKQTNTEAFF. Written as DNA, the CDR3 is TGTGCCAGCAGTAAACAGACGAACACTGAAGCTTTCTTT.